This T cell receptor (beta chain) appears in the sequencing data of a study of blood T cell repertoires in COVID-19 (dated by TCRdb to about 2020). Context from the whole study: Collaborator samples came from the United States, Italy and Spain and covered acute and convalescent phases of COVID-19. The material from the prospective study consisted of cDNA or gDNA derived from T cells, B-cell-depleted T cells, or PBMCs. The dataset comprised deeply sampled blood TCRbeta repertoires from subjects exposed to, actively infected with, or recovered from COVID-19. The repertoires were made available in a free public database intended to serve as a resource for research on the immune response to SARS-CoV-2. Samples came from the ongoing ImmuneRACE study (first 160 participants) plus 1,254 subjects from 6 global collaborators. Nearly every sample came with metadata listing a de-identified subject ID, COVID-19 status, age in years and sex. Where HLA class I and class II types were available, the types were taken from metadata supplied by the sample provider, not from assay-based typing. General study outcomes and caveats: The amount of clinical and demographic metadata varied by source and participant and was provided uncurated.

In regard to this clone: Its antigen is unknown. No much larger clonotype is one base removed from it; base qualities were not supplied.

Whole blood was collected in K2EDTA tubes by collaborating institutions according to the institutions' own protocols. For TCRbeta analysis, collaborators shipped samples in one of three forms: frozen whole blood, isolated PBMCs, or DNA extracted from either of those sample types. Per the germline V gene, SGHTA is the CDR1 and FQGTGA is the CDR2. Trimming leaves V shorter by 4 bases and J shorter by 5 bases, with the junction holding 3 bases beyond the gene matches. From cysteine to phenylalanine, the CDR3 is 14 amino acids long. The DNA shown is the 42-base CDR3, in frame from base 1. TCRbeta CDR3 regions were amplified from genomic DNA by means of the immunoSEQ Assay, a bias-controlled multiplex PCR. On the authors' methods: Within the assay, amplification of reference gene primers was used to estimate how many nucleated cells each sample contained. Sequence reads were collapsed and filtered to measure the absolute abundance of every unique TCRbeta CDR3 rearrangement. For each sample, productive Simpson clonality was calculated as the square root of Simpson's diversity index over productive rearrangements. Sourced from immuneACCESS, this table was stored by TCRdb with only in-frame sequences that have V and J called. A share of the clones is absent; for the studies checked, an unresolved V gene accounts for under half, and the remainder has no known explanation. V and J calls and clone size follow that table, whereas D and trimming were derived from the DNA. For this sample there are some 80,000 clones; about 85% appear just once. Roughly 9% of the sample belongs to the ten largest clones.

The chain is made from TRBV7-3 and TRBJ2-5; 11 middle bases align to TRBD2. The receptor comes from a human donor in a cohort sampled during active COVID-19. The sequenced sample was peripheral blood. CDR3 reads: CASSYGTSGETQYF. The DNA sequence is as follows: TGTGCCAGCAGCTACGGGACTAGCGGTGAGACCCAGTACTTC.